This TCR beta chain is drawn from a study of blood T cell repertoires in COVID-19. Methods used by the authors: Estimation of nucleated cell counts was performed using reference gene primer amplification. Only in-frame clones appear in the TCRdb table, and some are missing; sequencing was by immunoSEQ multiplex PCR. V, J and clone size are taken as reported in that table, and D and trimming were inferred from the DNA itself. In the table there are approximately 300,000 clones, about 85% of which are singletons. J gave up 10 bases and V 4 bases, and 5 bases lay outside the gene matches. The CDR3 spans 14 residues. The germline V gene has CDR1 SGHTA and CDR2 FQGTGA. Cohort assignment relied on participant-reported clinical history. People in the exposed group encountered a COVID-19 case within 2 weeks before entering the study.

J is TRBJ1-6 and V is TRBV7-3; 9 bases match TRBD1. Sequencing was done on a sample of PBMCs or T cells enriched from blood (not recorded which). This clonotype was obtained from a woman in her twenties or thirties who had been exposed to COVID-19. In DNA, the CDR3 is TGTGCCAGCAGCTCGGGACAGGGAACCTCACCCCTCCACTTT. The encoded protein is CASSSGQGTSPLHF.